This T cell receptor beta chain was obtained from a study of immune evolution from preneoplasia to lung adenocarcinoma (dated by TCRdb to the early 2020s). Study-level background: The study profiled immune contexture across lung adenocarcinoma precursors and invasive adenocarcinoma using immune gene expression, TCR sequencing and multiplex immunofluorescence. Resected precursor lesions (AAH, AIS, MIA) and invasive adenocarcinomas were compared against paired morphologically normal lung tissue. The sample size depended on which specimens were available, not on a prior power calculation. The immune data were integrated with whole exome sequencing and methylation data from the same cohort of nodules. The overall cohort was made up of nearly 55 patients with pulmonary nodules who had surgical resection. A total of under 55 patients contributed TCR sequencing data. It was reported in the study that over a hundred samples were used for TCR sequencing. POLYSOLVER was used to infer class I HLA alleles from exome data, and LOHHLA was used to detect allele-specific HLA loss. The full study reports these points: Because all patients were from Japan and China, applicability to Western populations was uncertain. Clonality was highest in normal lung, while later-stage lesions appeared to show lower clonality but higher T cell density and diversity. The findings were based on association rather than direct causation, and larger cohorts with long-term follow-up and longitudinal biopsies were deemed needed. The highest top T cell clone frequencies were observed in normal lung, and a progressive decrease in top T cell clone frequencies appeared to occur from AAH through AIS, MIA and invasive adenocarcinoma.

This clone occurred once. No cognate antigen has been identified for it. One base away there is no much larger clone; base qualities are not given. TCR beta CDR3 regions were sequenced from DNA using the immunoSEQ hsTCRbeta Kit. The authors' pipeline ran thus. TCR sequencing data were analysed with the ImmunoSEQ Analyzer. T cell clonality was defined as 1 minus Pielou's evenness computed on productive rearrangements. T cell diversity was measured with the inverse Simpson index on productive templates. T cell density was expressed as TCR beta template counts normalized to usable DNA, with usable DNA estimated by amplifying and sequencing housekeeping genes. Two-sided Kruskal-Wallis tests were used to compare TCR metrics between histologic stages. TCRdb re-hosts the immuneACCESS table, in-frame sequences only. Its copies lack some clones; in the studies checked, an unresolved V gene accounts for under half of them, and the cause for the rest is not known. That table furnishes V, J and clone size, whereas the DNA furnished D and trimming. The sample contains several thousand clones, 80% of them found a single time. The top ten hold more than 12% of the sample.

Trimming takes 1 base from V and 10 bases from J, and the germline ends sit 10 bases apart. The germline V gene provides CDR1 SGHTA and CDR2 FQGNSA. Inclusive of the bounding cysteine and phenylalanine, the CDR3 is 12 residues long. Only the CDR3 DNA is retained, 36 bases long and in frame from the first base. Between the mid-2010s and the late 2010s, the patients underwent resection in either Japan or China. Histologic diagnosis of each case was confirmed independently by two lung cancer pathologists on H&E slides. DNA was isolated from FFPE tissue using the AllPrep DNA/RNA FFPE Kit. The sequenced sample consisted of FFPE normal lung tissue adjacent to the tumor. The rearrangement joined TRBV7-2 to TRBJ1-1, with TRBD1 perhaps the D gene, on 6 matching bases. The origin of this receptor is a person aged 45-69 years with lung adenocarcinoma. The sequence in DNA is TGTGCCAGCAGCTTAGATGGGGGGCGAGCTTTCTTT. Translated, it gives CASSLDGGRAFF.